This is a list of T cell receptor beta chains from one sample in a study of a mutant IDH1 vaccine in newly diagnosed glioma. Their cognate antigens are unknown. Sequencing used immunoSEQ multiplex PCR; TCRdb keeps in-frame clones, though not all of them. The table includes approximately 21,000 clones, roughly 84% detected once. Sequences were derived from PBMCs, sampled from a glioma patient whose treatment included an IDH1 peptide vaccine. Receptors were obtained from a man aged 40-49 years with glioma. CDR3s include the opening cysteine and the closing phenylalanine or tryptophan. The order of the fields is J gene, clone size, V gene, D gene, CDR3 protein, CDR3 DNA. A D gene is named only where the DNA matches it firmly. The size entry is marked missing in some rows and otherwise reads once, few, many or a size class.

>TRBJ2-6|.|TRBV7-3|TRBD2
CASSALTSGVSGANVLTF
TGTGCCAGCAGCGCTCTGACTAGCGGGGTCTCTGGGGCCAACGTCCTGACTTTC
>TRBJ1-2|.|TRBV6-5|.
CASRRGDYGYTF
TGTGCCAGCAGAAGGGGAGACTATGGCTACACCTTC
>TRBJ2-3|.|TRBV18|.
CASSPPGTNTDTQYF
TGTGCCAGCTCACCACCCGGGACAAATACAGATACGCAGTATTTT
>TRBJ1-1|.|TRBV18|.
CASSPAFMNTEAFF
TGTGCCAGCTCACCGGCCTTTATGAACACTGAAGCTTTCTTT
>TRBJ2-3|.|TRBV7-2|.
CASSRYTDTQYF
TGTGCCAGCAGCCGATATACGGATACGCAGTATTTT
>TRBJ2-7|.|TRBV28|TRBD2
CASSLQRGSSYEQYF
TGTGCCAGCAGTTTACAGCGGGGTAGCTCCTACGAGCAGTACTTC
>TRBJ2-5|once|TRBV27|TRBD1
CASSGQGGETQYF
TGTGCCAGCTCGGGACAGGGTGGGGAGACCCAGTACTTC
>TRBJ1-2|.|TRBV28|.
CAHYKQEGEGYTF
TGTGCGCATTATAAGCAGGAAGGGGAAGGCTACACCTTC
>TRBJ2-7|.|TRBV6-5|.
CASRLKGSYEQYF
TGTGCCAGCAGGCTCAAAGGCTCCTACGAGCAGTACTTC
>TRBJ2-5|.|TRBV9|.
CASSVETGAQETQYF
TGTGCCAGCAGCGTAGAAACCGGGGCCCAAGAGACCCAGTACTTC
>TRBJ1-1|.|TRBV5-1|TRBD1
CASSNGQGRNTEAFF
TGCGCCAGCAGCAATGGACAGGGCCGGAACACTGAAGCTTTCTTT
>TRBJ1-4|few|TRBV5-4|.
CASSSEQGEKLFF
TGTGCCAGCAGCTCGGAGCAGGGGGAAAAACTGTTTTTT
>TRBJ2-5|.|TRBV30|.
CAWKFWLRETQYF
TGTGCCTGGAAATTTTGGCTTCGGGAGACCCAGTACTTC
>TRBJ1-1|.|TRBV6-6|.
CASSYEHLNTEAFF
TGTGCCAGCAGTTATGAACACTTGAACACTGAAGCTTTCTTT
>TRBJ1-2|few|TRBV6-1|TRBD1
CASSGGQGVYGYTF
TGTGCCAGTTCTGGGGGACAGGGCGTCTATGGCTACACCTTC
>TRBJ2-7|.|TRBV6-5|.
CASSRGGSYEQYF
TGTGCCAGCAGTCGCGGCGGCTCCTACGAGCAGTACTTC
>TRBJ2-2|few|TRBV5-6|.
CASSPVGVPGELFF
TGTGCCAGCAGCCCTGTGGGGGTACCCGGGGAGCTGTTTTTT
>TRBJ1-2|.|TRBV7-2|.
CASSLGGGGPNYGYTF
TGTGCCAGCAGCTTAGGGGGAGGTGGGCCTAACTATGGCTACACCTTC
>TRBJ1-2|.|TRBV29-1|.
CSVEFGLSGYTF
TGCAGCGTTGAATTTGGCCTAAGTGGCTACACCTTC
>TRBJ2-7|.|TRBV10-3|.
CAISNPARSDREQYF
TGTGCCATCAGTAATCCCGCCAGGTCCGATCGCGAGCAGTACTTC
>TRBJ1-1|.|TRBV14|.
CASSHTAEAFF
TGTGCCAGCAGCCACACAGCTGAAGCTTTCTTT
>TRBJ2-7|.|TRBV7-2|TRBD2
CASRGTSGSEQYF
TGTGCCAGCAGGGGGACTAGCGGGAGCGAGCAGTACTTC
>TRBJ2-7|.|TRBV7-9|.
CASSPLAGMAYEQYF
TGTGCCAGCAGCCCCCTGGCCGGGATGGCCTACGAGCAGTACTTC
>TRBJ2-2|.|TRBV13|TRBD1
CASSLLRGHSGELFF
TGTGCCAGCAGCTTATTGAGGGGGCATAGCGGGGAGCTGTTTTTT
>TRBJ2-7|.|TRBV6-1|.
CASSARDYEQYF
TGTGCCAGCAGTGCTCGGGACTACGAGCAGTACTTC
>TRBJ2-6|.|TRBV11-3|.
CASSLGSGGANVLTF
TGTGCCAGCAGCTTAGGCTCGGGTGGGGCCAACGTCCTGACTTTC
>TRBJ2-1|few|TRBV7-6|TRBD2
CASSLVSGRADEQFF
TGTGCCAGCAGCTTAGTTAGCGGGAGGGCAGATGAGCAGTTCTTC
>TRBJ2-2|.|TRBV7-6|.
CASSFQGGTGELFF
TGTGCCAGCAGCTTCCAGGGCGGAACCGGGGAGCTGTTTTTT
>TRBJ2-7|.|TRBV28|.
CASTKNYEQYF
TGTGCCAGCACCAAAAACTACGAGCAGTACTTC
>TRBJ2-1|.|TRBV21-1|.
CASTGQCSYNEQFF
TGTGCCAGTACCGGACAGTGCTCCTACAATGAGCAGTTCTTC
>TRBJ2-3|.|TRBV6-1|TRBD2
CAIRTSGTDTQYF
TGTGCCATTAGGACTAGCGGCACAGATACGCAGTATTTT
>TRBJ2-7|.|TRBV7-9|TRBD1
CASSLQGADEQYF
TGTGCCAGCAGCTTACAGGGGGCTGACGAGCAGTACTTC
>TRBJ2-1|.|TRBV5-6|TRBD2
CASSKLAAYNEQFF
TGTGCCAGCAGCAAACTAGCGGCTTACAATGAGCAGTTCTTC
>TRBJ2-5|.|TRBV5-1|.
CASSLAQETQYF
TGCGCCAGCAGCTTGGCCCAAGAGACCCAGTACTTC
>TRBJ2-7|.|TRBV6-1|.
CASSGRRGSYEQYF
TGTGCCAGCAGTGGTCGCAGGGGATCCTACGAGCAGTACTTC
>TRBJ1-2|.|TRBV19|.
CASSIVSRSNYGYTF
TGTGCCAGTAGTATAGTTAGCCGGTCTAACTATGGCTACACCTTC
>TRBJ2-3|once|TRBV4-2|.
CASSTRTPHGRDTQYF
TGTGCCAGCAGCACTCGGACTCCCCACGGGCGAGATACGCAGTATTTT
>TRBJ2-1|.|TRBV9|.
CASSVVRDSDNEQFF
TGTGCCAGCAGCGTAGTTCGGGATAGCGACAATGAGCAGTTCTTC
>TRBJ2-6|once|TRBV11-2|.
CASSLNRAGANVLTF
TGTGCCAGCAGCTTGAACAGGGCTGGGGCCAACGTCCTGACTTTC
>TRBJ2-5|.|TRBV5-1|.
CASSARLGGETQYF
TGCGCCAGCAGCGCTAGGTTGGGGGGAGAGACCCAGTACTTC
>TRBJ2-7|few|TRBV7-8|.
CASSLTFEQYF
TGTGCCAGCAGCTTAACGTTCGAGCAGTACTTC
>TRBJ2-6|.|TRBV23-1|TRBD1
CASTRDRGFSGANVLTF
TGCGCCAGCACCCGGGACAGGGGTTTTTCTGGGGCCAACGTCCTGACTTTC
>TRBJ1-1|medium-sized|TRBV28|.
CASSPLRWTTLTEAFF
TGTGCCAGCAGTCCCCTCCGTTGGACCACACTGACTGAAGCTTTCTTT
>TRBJ2-7|.|TRBV5-4|.
CASSLVGSYEQYF
TGTGCCAGCAGCTTGGTTGGGTCCTACGAGCAGTACTTC
>TRBJ2-7|.|TRBV6-5|TRBD1
CASRGQGAFYEQYF
TGTGCCAGCAGAGGACAGGGGGCCTTCTACGAGCAGTACTTC
>TRBJ2-3|.|TRBV19|TRBD2
CASSIDRGTSPSSTDTQYF
TGTGCCAGTAGTATAGATCGGGGGACTAGCCCTTCTAGCACAGATACGCAGTATTTT
>TRBJ1-1|.|TRBV18|TRBD1
CASSPPIDRGSTEAFF
TGTGCCAGCTCACCACCGATTGACAGGGGAAGCACTGAAGCTTTCTTT
>TRBJ2-7|.|TRBV5-1|TRBD2
CASSRTSGSYEQYF
TGCGCCAGCAGCCGGACTAGCGGGAGTTACGAGCAGTACTTC
>TRBJ2-7|.|TRBV27|.
CASSLGATVVSEQYF
TGTGCCAGCAGTTTGGGGGCGACAGTTGTCTCCGAGCAGTACTTC
>TRBJ2-1|.|TRBV2|.
CASRMAQGHNEQFF
TGTGCCAGCCGGATGGCACAGGGACACAATGAGCAGTTCTTC
>TRBJ2-3|once|TRBV6-5|TRBD2
CASSYSGLAGVDTQYF
TGTGCCAGCAGTTACTCGGGGCTAGCGGGAGTAGATACGCAGTATTTT
>TRBJ2-3|.|TRBV7-9|.
CASSLALDTQYF
TGTGCCAGCAGCTTAGCGCTAGATACGCAGTATTTT
>TRBJ2-5|.|TRBV27|.
CASSSLPGGETQYF
TGTGCCAGCAGTTCGTTACCCGGTGGAGAGACCCAGTACTTC
>TRBJ2-7|.|TRBV18|.
CASSGAYEQYF
TGTGCCAGCTCAGGAGCCTACGAGCAGTACTTC